Listed here is a single TCR beta chain. As yet, its antigen is unknown. This entry belongs to a study of cytomegalovirus exposure and HLA in healthy donors. Overall study results and limits: The authors later found most CMV-associated TCR beta chains appeared HLA-restricted.

Germline lookup yields CDR1 SGHKS and CDR2 YYEKEE (reference sequence). V lost 0 bases and J lost 0, with 13 bases in between. This CDR3 has 16 residues. With 60 Vbeta and 13 Jbeta primers, the PCR was carried out. Data came from immunoSEQ multiplex PCR; TCRdb stores just in-frame clones and leaves some out. This sample yields some 180,000 clones, of which 65% to 90% are seen a single time; about 2.3% belongs to the top ten. The clonotype was recovered from a woman aged 45-65 years in good health and CMV-seronegative. Sequenced material: PBMCs. This chain uses TRBV5-5 with TRBJ2-7, with D hard to call. The CDR3, as DNA: TGTGCCAGCAGCTTGGCCCTAGGCCGCCCCTCCTACGAGCAGTACTTC. Residues: CASSLALGRPSYEQYF.